This TCR beta chain was identified during a study of T cell responses to AZD1222 COVID-19 vaccine. Using immunoSEQ multiplex PCR, the repertoire was profiled, and TCRdb retains in-frame clones only, with some absent. The sample comprises 100,000 to 120,000 clones, just under 95% of which are singletons, and roughly 7.6% rests with the top ten. A note on this clone: Its antigen remains unknown.

The study, taken as a whole, reports: The span of vaccine-associated CD4 TCRs extended across spike, with dominance at 160-218 and 743-854.

Germline V gene lookup returns CDR1 SGHTA and CDR2 FQGNSA. V lost 7 bases, J lost 1 base, and 10 bases lay in between. The CDR3 runs to 13 residues. Here the sequenced sample was peripheral blood, taken on day 0 of AZD1222 vaccination. The rearrangement joins TRBV7-2 to TRBJ1-1; D remains ambiguous. The clonotype was recovered from an adult in good health. Here the CDR3 reads CASKAGTNTEAFF. The CDR3 bases are TGTGCCAGCAAAGCAGGCACGAACACTGAAGCTTTCTTT.